A selection of T cell receptor beta chains follows, all from one sample in a study of cytomegalovirus exposure and HLA in healthy donors. The table came from immunoSEQ multiplex PCR; TCRdb's copy has only in-frame clones and leaves some out. The sample yields about 180,000 clones, under 80% seen once. Sequencing input: PBMCs. These receptors all stem from a woman younger than 45 in good health and CMV-seropositive. The CDR3 runs from the conserved cysteine through the conserved F or W. A D gene is named only where the DNA matches it firmly. Size tells how often a clone was seen (once, few, many) or the class of an expanded clone, and some rows leave it out.

abundance,d_gene,j_gene,v_gene,CDR3nt,CDR3aa
once,TRBD1,TRBJ1-5,TRBV19,TGTGCCAGTAGTATAACAGGGGGCGAGGGTCAGCCCCAGCATTTT,CASSITGGEGQPQHF
NA,NA,TRBJ2-2,TRBV28,TGTGCCAGCATCGAACGAGGAGATACCGGGGAGCTGTTTTTT,CASIERGDTGELFF
few,NA,TRBJ1-4,TRBV2,TGTGCCAGCAGTGAACAGGGTATTGACAAACTGTTTTTT,CASSEQGIDKLFF
NA,TRBD2,TRBJ2-1,TRBV9,TGTGCCAGCAGCCCGACTAGCGGGGGGACCTACAATGAGCAGTTCTTC,CASSPTSGGTYNEQFF
NA,NA,TRBJ1-4,TRBV9,TGTGCCAGCAGCCAGGGGTTTGCTAATGAAAAACTGTTTTTT,CASSQGFANEKLFF
NA,TRBD1,TRBJ2-7,TRBV14,TGTGCCAGCAGCCAGGGACAGGGCCCCTACGAGCAGTACTTC,CASSQGQGPYEQYF
NA,NA,TRBJ1-2,TRBV6-5,TGTGCCAGCAGTCACTACCCCGGAGGTGGCTACACCTTC,CASSHYPGGGYTF
NA,TRBD1,TRBJ1-2,TRBV6-6,TGTGCCAGCAGCCCTCAGGGGGTCTATGGCTACACCTTC,CASSPQGVYGYTF
few,TRBD2,TRBJ2-5,TRBV9,TGTGCCAGCAGCGTAGGGGCTAGCGGGGCCAGCCAAGAGACCCAGTACTTC,CASSVGASGASQETQYF
NA,TRBD2,TRBJ2-1,TRBV29-1,TGCAGCGTTGGGAGCGGGGGGTCCGGTGAGCAGTTCTTC,CSVGSGGSGEQFF
few,TRBD1,TRBJ2-7,TRBV28,TGTGCCAGCAGTTTATCCCCGGGGACAGCCTACTACGAGCAGTACTTC,CASSLSPGTAYYEQYF
NA,TRBD2,TRBJ2-1,TRBV12-5,TGTGCTAGTGAGCCTAGCGGGGGGAGGGAGGAGCAGTTCTTC,CASEPSGGREEQFF
NA,TRBD2,TRBJ2-1,TRBV10-1,TGCGCCAGCAGTGAGACTAGCGGGGGGTACAATGAGCAGTTCTTC,CASSETSGGYNEQFF
NA,TRBD1,TRBJ1-6,TRBV28,TGTGCCAGCAGGGAACACAGGGGTAATTCACCCCTCCACTTT,CASREHRGNSPLHF
NA,TRBD1,TRBJ1-4,TRBV7-9,TGTGCCAGCAGCGAGCAGGGGGGAAATGAAAAACTGTTTTTT,CASSEQGGNEKLFF
NA,TRBD1,TRBJ1-1,TRBV27,TGTGCCAACCAGACAGGGAGGCGCACTGAAGCTTTCTTT,CANQTGRRTEAFF
NA,NA,TRBJ1-2,TRBV15,TGTGCCACCAGCAAGCGGGGGGCGCGGGGCTACACCTTC,CATSKRGARGYTF
NA,TRBD1,TRBJ1-5,TRBV27,TGTGCCAGCGCAGGGGGGAACAATCAGCCCCAGCATTTT,CASAGGNNQPQHF
few,NA,TRBJ1-6,TRBV4-1,TGCGCCAGCAGTAAGCACAGGGATTTTTATAATTCACCCCTCCACTTT,CASSKHRDFYNSPLHF
NA,TRBD2,TRBJ2-2,TRBV11-3,TGTGCCAGCAGCGCCAGGAGGGGACTAGCGGGGGGAGGAACCGGGGAGCTGTTTTTT,CASSARRGLAGGGTGELFF
NA,NA,TRBJ2-2,TRBV29-1,TGCAGCGTTAATACTAGAGGCACCGGGGAGCTGTTTTTT,CSVNTRGTGELFF
NA,NA,TRBJ2-2,TRBV18,TGTGCCAGCTCAAGGGACTCGCTAACCGGGGAGCTGTTTTTT,CASSRDSLTGELFF
NA,NA,TRBJ2-1,TRBV28,TGTGCCAGCAGCCTTATCGGGCAGGGGTCCTACAATGAGCAGTTCTTC,CASSLIGQGSYNEQFF
NA,TRBD1,TRBJ1-2,TRBV19,TGTGCCAGTAGTAGGACCGGGACAGGGACGTCTTTGGCTAACTATGGCTACACCTTC,CASSRTGTGTSLANYGYTF
NA,NA,TRBJ1-4,TRBV13,TGTGCCAGCAGCTTAGGACAGCTTGCAACTAATGAAAAACTGTTTTTT,CASSLGQLATNEKLFF
NA,NA,TRBJ2-7,TRBV6-1,TGTGCCAGCAGTGAAGCTGGGGGCAGCTCCTACGAGCAGTACTTC,CASSEAGGSSYEQYF
NA,TRBD1,TRBJ2-3,TRBV25-1,TGTGCCAGCAGTGAATTGACAGGGAGCACAGATACGCAGTATTTT,CASSELTGSTDTQYF
NA,NA,TRBJ1-2,TRBV14,TGTGCCAGCAGCCAAGGAGGGGGGGATGGCTACACCTTC,CASSQGGGDGYTF
NA,NA,TRBJ2-3,TRBV4-3,TGCGCCAGCAGCCCTCAGTCCAGGGCAGATACGCAGTATTTT,CASSPQSRADTQYF
NA,TRBD1,TRBJ2-5,TRBV11-2,TGTGCCAGCAGCTACGGACAGGGCGGGGAGACCCAGTACTTC,CASSYGQGGETQYF
NA,TRBD1,TRBJ1-2,TRBV4-3,TGCGCCAGCAGCCAACCCGACAGGGGGCATGGCTACACCTTC,CASSQPDRGHGYTF
NA,TRBD1,TRBJ2-5,TRBV7-3,TGTGCCAGCAGCCCCACAGGGCAGGGGGTGGAGACCCAGTACTTC,CASSPTGQGVETQYF
NA,TRBD1,TRBJ1-3,TRBV29-1,TGCAGCGTTCAAGGGACAGGGGCTGGAAACACCATATATTTT,CSVQGTGAGNTIYF